The 32 T cell receptor beta chains presented below share a single source sample, sequenced in a study of T cells in women clearing cervical HPV infection. Profiled with immunoSEQ multiplex PCR; TCRdb holds only in-frame clones, not every one. The table counts about 36,000 clones; around 1.7% lies in the top ten. The sample consisted of blood buffy coat. The source of these receptors is a woman between 18 and 69 years old with a cervical HPV16 infection that either progressed to CIN3+ or cleared (not recorded which).

As for this clone: The missing CDR3 end, 3 residues past where the read stops, is filled in from the germline J gene. The rearrangement uses TRBV19 and TRBJ2-1, with TRBD1 as a possible D gene (6 bases). The V and J ends lost 5 bases and 9 bases respectively, with 14 bases between them. The CDR3 contains 13 residues. Germline assignment: CDR1 LNHDA and CDR2 SQIVND (reference sequence). The CDR3 spells CASSRAGEIEQFF. The covered CDR3 bases are TGTGCCAGTAGTCGGGCAGGGGAGATTGAG.

Turning to this clone: The CDR3 end falls 3 residues outside the read, so it is completed with the germline J gene. V and J are TRBV4-1 and TRBJ2-7; 7 nucleotides match TRBD1. The ends lost 1 base at V and 3 bases at J; junction bases unmatched: 3. Looked up from germline, CDR1 is MGHRA and CDR2 is YSYEKL. The CDR3 runs to 14 residues. The chain's CDR3 is CASSQVGQIYEQYF. CDR3 DNA, as far as it was read: TGCGCCAGCAGCCAAGTGGGACAGATCTACGAG.

Of note for this clone: The CDR3 end falls 3 residues outside the read, so it is completed with the germline J gene. V is TRBV12-3 or TRBV12-4 and J is TRBJ2-3; the match to TRBD2 covers 9 bases. The CDR3 runs 15 residues. Germline trimming cut 3 bases from V and 1 base from J; bases unmatched to any gene: 2. The covered CDR3 bases are TGTGCCAGCAGTTTGCCTAGCGGGGGCACAGATACG. Translated, it gives CASSLPSGGTDT. The whole CDR3 reads CASSLPSGGTDTQYF.

The CDR3 reads CSAPRLYNEQFF. The CDR3 DNA, read in part, is TGCAGTGCCCCCCGTCTCTACAATGAG. The gene calls are TRBV20-1 and TRBJ2-1, with D uncertain. The read terminates 3 residues ahead of where the CDR3 ends, so the germline J gene completes it. Trimming removed 6 bases at V and 3 bases at J, with 9 bases between. The CDR3 runs to 12 residues. Per germline, CDR1 DFQATT and CDR2 SNEGSKA (reference sequence).

Of note for this clone: The read terminates 3 residues before the CDR3 end, so the remaining end is supplied by the germline J gene. The V call is TRBV5-6, the J call TRBJ1-2, with no clear D. Germline CDR1 is SGHDT and CDR2 is YYEEEE. This CDR3 region has 13 residues. V was cut by 7 bases and J by 6 bases, with 16 bases left in between. CDR3 DNA (partial): TGTGCCAGCCGTTCGGTGGCGGGGAATGGC. Its translation is CASRSVAGNG. The CDR3 reads in full as CASRSVAGNGYTF.

Notes on this clone: The read ends 3 residues early relative to the CDR3; the germline J gene fills the gap. The chain couples TRBV30 to TRBJ1-4, with 7 bases matching TRBD1. The V and J ends lost 4 bases and 4 bases, in that order; junction bases with no gene match: 9. Germline V gene data show CDR1 as GTSNPN and CDR2 as SVGIG (reference sequence). The length of the CDR3 is 15 residues. The CDR3 sequence: CAWKGTATFNEKLFF. Partial CDR3 DNA: TGTGCCTGGAAGGGGACAGCTACCTTTAATGAAAAA.

To note about this clone: Sequencing ends 3 residues short of the CDR3 end; the germline J gene provides the rest. The rearrangement joins TRBV7-9 to TRBJ1-2; D perhaps matches TRBD1 (6 bases). This CDR3 contains 15 residues. V was shortened by 6 bases and J by 6 bases, with 20 bases between the two germline ends. Germline lookup yields CDR1 SEHNR and CDR2 FQNEAQ (reference sequence). The CDR3 sequence is CASSRLDQGQDGYTF. CDR3 DNA, as far as it was read: TGTGCCAGCAGTCGACTGGACCAGGGGCAGGATGGC.

Remarks on this clone: The read ends 3 residues early relative to the CDR3; the germline J gene fills the gap. The V and J genes are TRBV2 and TRBJ2-3; the D is unclear. Germline V gene data show CDR1 as SNHLY and CDR2 as FYNNEI. This CDR3 contains 15 residues. CDR3 sequence: CASSDVVVVQETQYF. The CDR3 bases that were read are TGTGCCAGCAGTGATGTGGTAGTGGTCCAAGAGACG.

Of note for this clone: The read ends 3 residues shy of where the CDR3 ends; the end is completed using the germline J gene. The same CDR3 can be traced to other DNA sequences in this sample. V is TRBV19 and J is TRBJ1-5; no reliable D call. Germline lookup yields CDR1 LNHDA and CDR2 SQIVND (reference sequence). This CDR3 is 18 amino acids long. V shed 5 bases and J shed 2 bases, with 22 bases lying between them. CDR3 DNA (partial): TGTGCCAGTAGTCCAAACCCGACGAGAACCGGGGGCAATCAGCCC. Translation gives CASSPNPTRTGGNQP. The full CDR3 protein reads CASSPNPTRTGGNQPQHF.

About this clone itself: The read terminates 3 residues before the CDR3 end, so the remaining end is supplied by the germline J gene. The rearrangement joins TRBV19 to TRBJ1-4; possible D gene TRBD1, 6 bases. The CDR3 length is 18 residues. Germline V CDR1 and CDR2: LNHDA, SQIVND (reference sequence). CDR3 bases read: TGTGCCAGTACCGGGGGAGCGGGGGGGCATTCTGGGGCCAACGTA. It is translated as CASTGGAGGHSGANV. The entire CDR3 sequence reads CASTGGAGGHSGANVLFF.

As for this clone: The CDR3 goes on 3 residues after the read ends, and that part is filled in from the germline J gene. The genes are TRBV18 and TRBJ2-4; 9 bases agree with TRBD1. Germline values: CDR1 KGHSH, CDR2 LQKENI. CDR3 length equals 15 residues. The CDR3 DNA, read in part, is TGTGCCAGCTCACCAGGGACAGGGATTAACTATGGT. It codes for CASSPGTGINYG. The complete CDR3 reads CASSPGTGINYGQYF.

A word on this clone: The read ends 3 residues before the CDR3 terminus; that terminus is restored from the germline J gene. This chain joins TRBV5-1 and TRBJ1-1; TRBD1 aligns across 7 bases. This CDR3 has 15 residues. V was pared by 3 bases and J by 1 base, with 6 bases of the junction left unmatched. The germline CDR1 and CDR2 sequences are SGHRS and YFSETQ. CDR3 residues: CASSSAGTANTEAFF. The covered CDR3 bases are TGCGCCAGCAGCTCAGCCGGGACAGCGAACACTGAA.

To note about this clone: The read falls 3 residues short of the CDR3 end, and the missing part is taken from the germline J gene. The chain couples TRBV18 to TRBJ1-1; D call uncertain. The ends were cut back, 3 bases at V and 3 bases at J, with 11 bases in the middle. The CDR3 has 14 residues. Per germline, CDR1 KGHSH and CDR2 LQKENI. The covered CDR3 bases are TGTGCCAGCTCACCTAACAACCGGGACACTGAA. Encoded protein: CASSPNNRDTE. The entire CDR3 reads CASSPNNRDTEAFF.

Remarks on this clone: The observed sequence ends 3 residues before the CDR3 terminus, with the missing tail filled in from the germline J gene. This chain links TRBV18 with TRBJ2-6; 8 bases are shared with TRBD2. Looked up from germline, CDR1 is KGHSH and CDR2 is LQKENI. This CDR3 is built from 17 residues. Trimming took 3 bases from V and 2 from J; bases not matched to a gene: 6. The CDR3 sequence: CASSPPAGGAGANVLTF. The part of the CDR3 DNA that was read is TGTGCCAGCTCACCCCCCGCGGGGGGCGCTGGGGCCAACGTC.

Of note for this clone: One junction end does not reproduce the germline sequence, and a read error may be involved. The read finishes 3 residues shy of the CDR3 end, and the germline J gene is used to complete it. The chain couples TRBV18 to TRBJ1-5, with D possibly TRBD1 on 5 matching bases. The CDR3 contains 13 residues. The germline V gene encodes CDR1 KGHSH and CDR2 LQKENI. This CDR3 is CASLPGQERPQHF. The DNA read from the CDR3 is TGTGCCAGCTTACCAGGGCAGGAACGGCCC.

With respect to this clone: The read comes to an end 3 residues before the CDR3 does, leaving the germline J gene to fill in the end. J is TRBJ1-2 and V is TRBV18; the match to TRBD1 covers 8 bases. The germline CDR1 and CDR2 sequences are KGHSH and LQKENI. The CDR3 runs 15 residues. The junction had 6 bases not matched to a gene; V was cut back by 2 bases and J by 4 bases. The covered CDR3 bases are TGTGCCAGCTCACCAGGACAGGGCGGTGGCTATGGC. Amino acids: CASSPGQGGGYG. The CDR3 as a whole reads CASSPGQGGGYGYTF.

About this clone: Read coverage stops 3 residues before the CDR3 terminus; the germline J gene supplies the remainder. This sequence joins TRBV5-6 and TRBJ1-5, with 8 positions matching TRBD1. V shed 4 bases, J shed 6 bases, and the junction held 6 bases outside the gene matches. CDR3 length equals 14 residues. Germline lookup yields CDR1 SGHDT and CDR2 YYEEEE. The CDR3 DNA, read in part, is TGTGCCAGCAGCCTGGACAGGGTGAGTCAGCCC. Translated: CASSLDRVSQP. The entire CDR3 is CASSLDRVSQPQHF.

Concerning this clone itself: Coverage ceases 3 residues before the CDR3 finishes, and the germline J gene fills in the end. The gene calls are TRBV4-1 and TRBJ2-7; a weak D match, TRBD1 (6 bases). The CDR3 loop spans 14 amino acids. V was trimmed by 1 base and J by 3 bases, leaving 10 bases between them. Germline V gene sequence: CDR1 MGHRA, CDR2 YSYEKL. CDR3 DNA, as far as it was read: TGCGCCAGCAGCCAAGGTACAGGGCTCTACGAG. It translates to CASSQGTGLYE. The complete CDR3 sequence is CASSQGTGLYEQYF.

The part of the CDR3 DNA that was read is TGCAGTGCTGCTAACCGACTAGCGGGGGGTTATGAG. This gives the protein CSAANRLAGGYE. From start to end, the CDR3 is CSAANRLAGGYEQFF. V and J are TRBV20-1 and TRBJ2-1; 13 nucleotides match TRBD2. The CDR3 extends 3 residues past the end of the read, so its final part is completed from the germline J gene. The germline CDR1 and CDR2 sequences are DFQATT and SNEGSKA (reference sequence). The J segment lost 8 bases and the V segment lost 5 bases, leaving 9 bases of the junction unmatched. The CDR3 is 15 amino acids.

A remark on this clone: The read terminates 3 residues ahead of where the CDR3 ends, so the germline J gene completes it. The rearrangement uses TRBV19 and TRBJ1-5; 7 nucleotides align to TRBD1. CDR3 length equals 14 residues. The V gene's germline CDR1 is LNHDA and CDR2 SQIVND (reference sequence). After removal of 3 bases from V and 5 bases from J, the junction contained 4 bases not matched to a gene. The CDR3 reads CASSIWDSDQPQHF. The covered CDR3 bases are TGTGCCAGTAGTATTTGGGACAGCGATCAGCCC.

Details on this clone: The CDR3 goes on 3 residues after the read ends, and that part is filled in from the germline J gene. The chain recombines TRBV7-9 with TRBJ2-2, with D hard to call. Germline values: CDR1 SEHNR, CDR2 FQNEAQ (reference sequence). V was shortened by 3 bases and J by 7 bases, with 12 bases between the two germline ends. The CDR3 has 14 amino acids. The sequenced part of the CDR3 DNA is TGTGCCAGCAGCTTGGAAGTTTCAGGCGGGGAG. Translation: CASSLEVSGGE. The entire CDR3 is CASSLEVSGGELFF. The variable domain in full, completed from reference TRBV7-9 and TRBJ2-2, reads DTGVSQNPRHKITKRGQNVTFRCDPISEHNRLYWYRQTLGQGPEFLTYFQNEAQLEKSRLLSDRFSAERPKGSFSTLEIQRTEQGDSAMYLCASSLEVSGGELFFGEGSRLTVL.

Regarding this clone: The read ends 3 residues before the CDR3 terminus; that terminus is restored from the germline J gene. This chain connects TRBV7-7 to TRBJ1-4; 7 bases line up with TRBD1. This CDR3 spans 15 amino acids. Germline CDR1 and CDR2: SSHAT and FNYEAQ (reference sequence). CDR3 loop: CASSPTGAGANVLFF. Incomplete CDR3 DNA: TGTGCCAGCAGTCCCACAGGGGCTGGGGCCAACGTA.

Remarks on this clone: Coverage ceases 3 residues before the CDR3 finishes, and the germline J gene fills in the end. The genes are TRBV20-1 and TRBJ1-1; weak D call: TRBD1 (6 bases). The CDR3 has 15 amino acids. From germline, CDR1 is DFQATT and CDR2 SNEGSKA (reference sequence). The CDR3 loop is CSARDWRGAGEEAFF. Partial CDR3 DNA: TGCAGTGCTAGAGATTGGCGGGGGGCGGGGGAAGAA.

Comment on this clone: The read comes to an end 3 residues before the CDR3 does, leaving the germline J gene to fill in the end. The chain couples TRBV30 to TRBJ2-2; D unresolved. The CDR3 has 13 amino acids. Germline V gene lookup returns CDR1 GTSNPN and CDR2 SVGIG (reference sequence). Incomplete CDR3 DNA: TGTGCCTGGAGTTCCCCAACTAATGAAAAG. This sequence encodes CAWSSPTNEK. The whole CDR3 sequence is CAWSSPTNEKLFF.

Remarks on this clone: Read sequence stops 3 residues before the CDR3 end, and the germline J gene provides the missing end. This chain uses TRBV6-1 with TRBJ1-5; TRBD1 might be the D (5 bases). The CDR3 extends over 13 amino acids. Germline loops: CDR1 MNHNS, CDR2 SASEGT. V lost 3 bases and J 9 bases, leaving 12 bases between the germline ends. The covered CDR3 bases are TGTGCCAGCAGTGATCGACAGACAAGGCCC. It specifies CASSDRQTRP. The full CDR3 reads CASSDRQTRPQHF.

In the case of this clone: The read terminates 3 residues ahead of where the CDR3 ends, so the germline J gene completes it. The chain uses TRBV5-6 and TRBJ2-3; D unclear. The CDR3 has 15 amino acids. The germline gives CDR1 SGHDT, CDR2 YYEEEE. CDR3: CASSLVSPTQETQYF. CDR3 DNA, as far as it was read: TGTGCCAGCAGCCTCGTGTCTCCTACCCAAGAGACG.

Notes on this clone: The read gets to within 3 residues of the CDR3 end, and the germline J gene fills in the rest. The rearrangement links TRBV19 to TRBJ1-1, with a possible D match to TRBD1 (5 bases). CDR1 is LNHDA and CDR2 is SQIVND in the germline V gene (reference sequence). This CDR3 is built from 14 residues. The covered CDR3 bases are TGTGCCAGTAGTCGTGGGGCCCTAGGCAAAGAA. Encoded protein: CASSRGALGKE. The full-length CDR3 reads as CASSRGALGKEAFF.

The CDR3 region is CASSTGGGASETQYF. The part of the CDR3 DNA that was read is TGTGCCAGCAGCACTGGCGGGGGGGCCTCAGAGACC. This sequence joins TRBV7-6 and TRBJ2-5, with 9 bases lining up with TRBD2. The CDR3 end falls 3 residues outside the read, so it is completed with the germline J gene. J was trimmed by 4 bases and V by 5 bases; bases with no gene match: 8. The CDR3 consists of 15 residues. Germline CDR1 and CDR2: SGHVS and FNYEAQ.

Points on this clone: Coverage ceases 3 residues before the CDR3 finishes, and the germline J gene fills in the end. The rearrangement links TRBV11-3 to TRBJ2-5; 7 positions match TRBD1. Trimming took 1 base from V and 1 from J; bases not matched to a gene: 3. The CDR3 runs to 15 residues. Germline V CDR1 and CDR2: SGHNT, YENEEA. The CDR3 reads CASSLGQGSQETQYF. The sequenced CDR3 bases are TGTGCCAGCAGCTTAGGACAGGGTTCCCAAGAGACC.

Remarks on this clone: The read finishes 3 residues shy of the CDR3 end, and the germline J gene is used to complete it. The rearrangement links TRBV19 to TRBJ2-6; D unclear. The V end was cut by 5 bases, the J end by 2 bases, with 4 bases between. CDR1 is LNHDA, CDR2 SQIVND, per germline (reference sequence). This CDR3 has 13 amino acids. The CDR3 loop is CASSEAGANVLTF. CDR3 DNA (partial): TGTGCCAGTAGTGAGGCTGGGGCCAACGTC.

About this clone itself: The read falls 3 residues short of the CDR3 end, and the missing part is taken from the germline J gene. The genes are TRBV2 and TRBJ1-4; TRBD1 matches at 8 bases. Germline-derived CDR1 and CDR2 are SNHLY and FYNNEI. The CDR3 has 14 amino acids. The V gene end was trimmed by 6 bases and the J gene end by 7 bases; junction bases not matched to a gene: 7. The CDR3 sequence: CASRKDRAGEKLFF. The sequenced part of the CDR3 DNA is TGTGCCAGCAGAAAGGACAGGGCGGGTGAAAAA.

Turning to this clone: Read sequence stops 3 residues before the CDR3 end, and the germline J gene provides the missing end. The same CDR3 arises from other DNA sequences in this sample as well. The V call is TRBV6-4, the J call TRBJ1-5, with D possibly TRBD1 on 5 matching bases. Germline loops: CDR1 MRHNA, CDR2 SNTAGT. CDR3 length: 12 residues. V was pared by 11 bases and J by 4 bases, with 12 bases between. The CDR3 bases that were read are TGTGCCGGGGGGGTATGGAATCAGCCC. Its translation is CAGGVWNQP. The entire CDR3 protein is CAGGVWNQPQHF.